This T cell receptor (beta chain) stems from a study of cytomegalovirus exposure and HLA in healthy donors. Sequencing was performed with immunoSEQ multiplex PCR; in TCRdb, only in-frame clones are kept and a portion is missing. The table shows about 140,000 clones, with around 86% occurring only once. With respect to this clone: What it binds is not known.

Study-level results: A subsequent analysis found that TCR clusters from the first cohort also tended to co-occur in the 110 or so validation repertoires, with about 95% of cluster scores above 0. With high specificity and sensitivity, the classifier reportedly diagnosed cytomegalovirus status.

V lost 1 base, J lost 15 bases, and 13 bases lay in between. CDR3 size: 13 residues. Germline V gene sequence: CDR1 SGHTA, CDR2 FQGNSA. The source of this sequence is a man aged 18 to 35 in good health and CMV-seropositive. The chain combines TRBV7-2 with TRBJ1-6; D unclear. Sequenced: PBMCs. The CDR3 DNA reads as TGTGCCAGCAGCTTAGAGCCCCGGGGTCACCTCCACTTT. It encodes CASSLEPRGHLHF. Looking up the rest from reference TRBV7-2 and TRBJ1-6 gives the full variable domain: GAGVSQSPSNKVTEKGKDVELRCDPISGHTALYWYRQSLGQGLEFLIYFQGNSAPDKSGLPSDRFSAERTGGSVSTLTIQRTQQEDSAVYLCASSLEPRGHLHFGNGTRLTVT.